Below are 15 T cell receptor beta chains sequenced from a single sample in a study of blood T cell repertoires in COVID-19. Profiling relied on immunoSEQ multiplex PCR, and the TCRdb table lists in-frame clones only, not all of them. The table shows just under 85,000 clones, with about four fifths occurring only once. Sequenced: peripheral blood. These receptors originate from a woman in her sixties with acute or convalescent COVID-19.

The CDR3 nucleotides read TGTGCCAGCAGCCGGAACCCGACTAGCGCCTACGAGCAGTACTTC. Residues: CASSRNPTSAYEQYF. The chain is built from TRBV3-1 (or the pseudogene TRBV3-2) and TRBJ2-7; 8 nucleotides align to TRBD2. The length of the CDR3 is 15 residues. The ends lost 4 bases at V and 2 bases at J; junction bases unmatched: 7. From germline, CDR1 is LGHDT and CDR2 YNNKEL (reference sequence).

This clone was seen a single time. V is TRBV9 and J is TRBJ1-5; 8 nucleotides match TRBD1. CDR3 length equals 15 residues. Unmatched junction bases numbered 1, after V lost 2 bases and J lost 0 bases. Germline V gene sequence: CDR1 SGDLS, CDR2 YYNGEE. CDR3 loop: CASSVTGASNQPQHF. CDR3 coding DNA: TGTGCCAGCAGCGTGACAGGGGCTAGCAATCAGCCCCAGCATTTT.

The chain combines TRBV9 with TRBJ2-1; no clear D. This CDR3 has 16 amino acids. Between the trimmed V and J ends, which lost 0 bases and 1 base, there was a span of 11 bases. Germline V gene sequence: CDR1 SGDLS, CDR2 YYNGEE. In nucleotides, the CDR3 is TGTGCCAGCAGCGTAGCTAACGCGGAATCCTACAATGAGCAGTTCTTC. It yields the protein CASSVANAESYNEQFF.

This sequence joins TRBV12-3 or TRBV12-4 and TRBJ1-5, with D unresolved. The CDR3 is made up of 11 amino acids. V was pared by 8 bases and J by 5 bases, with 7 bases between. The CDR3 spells CASPCDQPQHF. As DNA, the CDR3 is TGTGCCAGCCCTTGTGATCAGCCCCAGCATTTT.

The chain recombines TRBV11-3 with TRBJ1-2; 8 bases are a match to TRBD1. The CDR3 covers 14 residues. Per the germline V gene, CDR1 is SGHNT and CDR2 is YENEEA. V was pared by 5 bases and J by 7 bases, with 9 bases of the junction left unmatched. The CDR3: CASSPGTGTGGYTF. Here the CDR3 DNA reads TGTGCCAGCAGCCCCGGGACAGGAACGGGTGGCTACACCTTC. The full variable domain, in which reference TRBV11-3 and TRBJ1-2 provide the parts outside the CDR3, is EAGVVQSPRYKIIEKKQPVAFWCNPISGHNTLYWYLQNLGQGPELLIRYENEEAVDDSQLPKDRFSAERLKGVDSTLKIQPAELGDSAVYLCASSPGTGTGGYTFGSGTRLTVV.

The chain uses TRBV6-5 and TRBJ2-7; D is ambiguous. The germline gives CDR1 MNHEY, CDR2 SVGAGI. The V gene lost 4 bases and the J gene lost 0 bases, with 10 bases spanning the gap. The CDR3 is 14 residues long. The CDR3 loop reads CASSSQPSSYEQYF. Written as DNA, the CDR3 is TGTGCCAGCAGTTCTCAACCCAGCTCCTACGAGCAGTACTTC.

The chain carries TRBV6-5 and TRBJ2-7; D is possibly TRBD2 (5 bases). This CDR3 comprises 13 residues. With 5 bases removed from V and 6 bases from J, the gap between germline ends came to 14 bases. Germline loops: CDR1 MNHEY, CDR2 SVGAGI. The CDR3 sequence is CASSSRDGIEQYF. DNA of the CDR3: TGTGCCAGCAGTAGCCGTGACGGGATCGAGCAGTACTTC.

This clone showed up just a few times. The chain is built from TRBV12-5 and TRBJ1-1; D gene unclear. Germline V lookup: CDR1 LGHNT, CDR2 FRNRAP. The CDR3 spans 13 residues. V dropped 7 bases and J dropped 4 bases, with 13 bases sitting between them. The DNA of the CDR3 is TGTGCTAGTGCCCTCCGGGTGGGCACTGAAGCTTTCTTT. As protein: CASALRVGTEAFF.

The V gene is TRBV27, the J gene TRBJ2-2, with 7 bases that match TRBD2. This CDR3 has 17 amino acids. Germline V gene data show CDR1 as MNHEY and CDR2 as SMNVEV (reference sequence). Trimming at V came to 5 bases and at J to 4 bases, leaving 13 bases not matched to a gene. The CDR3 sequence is CASSQFVGGSVTGELFF. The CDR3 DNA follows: TGTGCCAGCAGTCAATTCGTGGGGGGGTCGGTCACCGGGGAGCTGTTTTTT.

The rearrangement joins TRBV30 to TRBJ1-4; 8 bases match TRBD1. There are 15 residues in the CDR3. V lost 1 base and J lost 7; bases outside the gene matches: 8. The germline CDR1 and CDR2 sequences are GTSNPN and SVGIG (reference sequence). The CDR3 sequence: CAWSAPDRASEKLFF. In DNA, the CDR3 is TGTGCCTGGAGTGCCCCGGACAGGGCTAGTGAAAAACTGTTTTTT.

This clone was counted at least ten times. DNA of the CDR3: TGTGCCAGCAGCTTAGGCCTCACCGGAGTAGGCCAAGAGACCCAGTACTTC. Translating it yields CASSLGLTGVGQETQYF. The chain is built from TRBV7-2 and TRBJ2-5; D is uncertain. Between the trimmed V and J ends, which lost 1 base and 1 base, there was a span of 16 bases. This CDR3 region has 17 residues. CDR1 SGHTA and CDR2 FQGNSA come from the germline V gene.

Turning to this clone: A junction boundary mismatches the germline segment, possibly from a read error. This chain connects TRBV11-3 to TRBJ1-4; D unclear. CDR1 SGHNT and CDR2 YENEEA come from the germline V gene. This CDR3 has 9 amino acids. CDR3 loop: CASSLEAVF. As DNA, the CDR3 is TGTGCCAGCAGCTTAGAGGCGGTTTTT.

The CDR3 nucleotides are TGTGCCAGCAGCGTCTTACTAGCGGGAGATGAGCAGTTCTTC. Amino acids: CASSVLLAGDEQFF. This chain uses TRBV7-9 with TRBJ2-1; 11 positions agree with TRBD2. The CDR3 spans 14 residues. Germline V gene lookup returns CDR1 SEHNR and CDR2 FQNEAQ (reference sequence). Germline trimming cut 5 bases from V and 8 bases from J; bases unmatched to any gene: 5.

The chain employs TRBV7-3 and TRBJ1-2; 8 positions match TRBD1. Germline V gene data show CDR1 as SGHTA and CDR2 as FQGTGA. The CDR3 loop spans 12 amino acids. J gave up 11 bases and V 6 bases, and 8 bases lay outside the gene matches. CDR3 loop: CASSSVRGQYTF. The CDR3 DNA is TGTGCCAGCAGTTCCGTCAGGGGGCAGTACACCTTC.

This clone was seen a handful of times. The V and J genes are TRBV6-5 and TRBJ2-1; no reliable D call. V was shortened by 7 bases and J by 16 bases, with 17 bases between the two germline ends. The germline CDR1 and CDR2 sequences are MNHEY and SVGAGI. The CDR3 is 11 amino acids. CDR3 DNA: TGTGCCAGCATCAACGGCCGTCGGGTTTTCTTC. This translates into CASINGRRVFF.